This is a list of T cell receptor beta chains from one sample in a study of blood T cell repertoires in COVID-19. Libraries were prepared by immunoSEQ multiplex PCR; TCRdb keeps only in-frame clonotypes and omits some of them. The table lists 350,000 or so clones, roughly 90% of them singletons. The sequenced material came from PBMCs or T cells enriched from blood (not recorded which). These TCRs come from a young woman who had been exposed to COVID-19. Each CDR3 is given with its conserved first and last residue. The order of the fields is D gene, J gene, clone size, V gene, CDR3 protein, CDR3 DNA. A D gene is named only where the DNA matches it firmly. Clone size is given for some rows only: seen once, a few or many times, or a class if the clone is expanded.

d_gene: TRBD1
j_gene: TRBJ1-4
abundance: NA
v_gene: TRBV18
CDR3aa: CASSPLAGQGAEKLFF
CDR3nt: TGTGCCAGCTCACCACTTGCGGGACAGGGGGCAGAAAAACTGTTTTTT

d_gene: NA
j_gene: TRBJ2-5
abundance: NA
v_gene: TRBV24-1
CDR3aa: CATSESETQYF
CDR3nt: TGTGCCACCAGTGAATCGGAGACCCAGTACTTC

d_gene: NA
j_gene: TRBJ1-5
abundance: NA
v_gene: TRBV15
CDR3aa: CATSSGRGYNQPQHF
CDR3nt: TGTGCCACCAGCTCGGGCCGGGGTTATAATCAGCCCCAGCATTTT

d_gene: NA
j_gene: TRBJ2-7
abundance: NA
v_gene: TRBV24-1
CDR3aa: CATSDLTGREQYF
CDR3nt: TGTGCCACCAGTGATTTGACAGGACGCGAGCAGTACTTC

d_gene: NA
j_gene: TRBJ1-1
abundance: NA
v_gene: TRBV6-6
CDR3aa: CASSRRTKAFF
CDR3nt: TGTGCCAGCAGCCGCCGGACAAAAGCTTTCTTT

d_gene: NA
j_gene: TRBJ1-4
abundance: NA
v_gene: TRBV18
CDR3aa: CASSPVNPGSTNEKLFF
CDR3nt: TGTGCCAGCTCACCAGTAAACCCGGGATCAACTAATGAAAAACTGTTTTTT

d_gene: NA
j_gene: TRBJ2-7
abundance: NA
v_gene: TRBV18
CDR3aa: CASSVDRVSSYEQYF
CDR3nt: TGTGCCAGCTCAGTCGACAGAGTTAGCTCCTACGAGCAGTACTTC

d_gene: NA
j_gene: TRBJ2-3
abundance: NA
v_gene: TRBV10-1
CDR3aa: CASSEGLATADTQYF
CDR3nt: TGCGCCAGCAGTGAAGGTCTAGCTACCGCAGATACGCAGTATTTT

d_gene: NA
j_gene: TRBJ2-1
abundance: NA
v_gene: TRBV9
CDR3aa: CASSVASVSYNEQFF
CDR3nt: TGTGCCAGCAGCGTGGCTAGCGTCTCCTACAATGAGCAGTTCTTC

d_gene: TRBD1
j_gene: TRBJ2-7
abundance: NA
v_gene: TRBV5-6
CDR3aa: CASSTGYHEQYF
CDR3nt: TGTGCCAGCTCGACAGGGTACCACGAGCAGTACTTC

d_gene: TRBD1
j_gene: TRBJ2-3
abundance: NA
v_gene: TRBV27
CDR3aa: CATPQDRGSDTQYF
CDR3nt: TGTGCCACCCCTCAGGACAGGGGATCAGATACGCAGTATTTT

d_gene: TRBD2
j_gene: TRBJ2-1
abundance: NA
v_gene: TRBV30
CDR3aa: CAWDTGTSGSSEQFF
CDR3nt: TGTGCCTGGGATACCGGGACTAGCGGGAGCAGTGAGCAGTTCTTC

d_gene: NA
j_gene: TRBJ2-6
abundance: NA
v_gene: TRBV5-5
CDR3aa: CASIRFHGEESSGANVLTF
CDR3nt: TGTGCCAGCATTCGCTTCCACGGGGAGGAGAGCTCTGGGGCCAACGTCCTGACTTTC

d_gene: NA
j_gene: TRBJ2-7
abundance: NA
v_gene: TRBV11-1
CDR3aa: CASSLEPADSYEQYF
CDR3nt: TGTGCCAGCAGCTTAGAGCCCGCGGACAGCTACGAGCAGTACTTC

d_gene: TRBD1
j_gene: TRBJ1-2
abundance: NA
v_gene: TRBV6-4
CDR3aa: CASSQEDGTGPYGYTF
CDR3nt: TGTGCCAGCAGTCAGGAGGACGGGACAGGGCCCTATGGCTACACCTTC

d_gene: NA
j_gene: TRBJ2-7
abundance: NA
v_gene: TRBV5-1
CDR3aa: CASSFGAYEQYF
CDR3nt: TGCGCCAGCAGCTTCGGGGCCTACGAGCAGTACTTC

d_gene: TRBD2
j_gene: TRBJ2-1
abundance: NA
v_gene: TRBV14
CDR3aa: CASSQELGLATRNEQFF
CDR3nt: TGTGCCAGCAGCCAAGAACTAGGACTAGCAACGAGAAATGAGCAGTTCTTC

d_gene: TRBD1
j_gene: TRBJ1-4
abundance: NA
v_gene: TRBV12-5
CDR3aa: CASGLVHLLRTGQGHTNEKLFF
CDR3nt: TGTGCTAGTGGTTTGGTCCACCTTCTTCGTACGGGACAGGGGCACACTAATGAAAAACTGTTTTTT

d_gene: NA
j_gene: TRBJ1-5
abundance: NA
v_gene: TRBV6-1
CDR3aa: CASSESGDSNQPQHF
CDR3nt: TGTGCCAGCAGTGAATCAGGCGATAGCAATCAGCCCCAGCATTTT

d_gene: NA
j_gene: TRBJ2-3
abundance: NA
v_gene: TRBV9
CDR3aa: CASSVGLIPTDTQYF
CDR3nt: TGTGCCAGCAGCGTAGGACTGATTCCCACAGATACGCAGTATTTT

d_gene: TRBD2
j_gene: TRBJ2-7
abundance: NA
v_gene: TRBV5-4
CDR3aa: CASSPMLQAGGYEQYF
CDR3nt: TGTGCCAGCAGCCCCATGCTCCAAGCGGGAGGCTACGAGCAGTACTTC

d_gene: TRBD2
j_gene: TRBJ2-2
abundance: NA
v_gene: TRBV5-1
CDR3aa: CASSLARLAGETGELFF
CDR3nt: TGCGCCAGCAGCTTGGCCCGGCTAGCGGGAGAAACCGGGGAGCTGTTTTTT

d_gene: NA
j_gene: TRBJ2-2
abundance: NA
v_gene: TRBV10-3
CDR3aa: CAIGGLANTGELFF
CDR3nt: TGTGCCATCGGGGGACTGGCGAACACCGGGGAGCTGTTTTTT

d_gene: NA
j_gene: TRBJ2-3
abundance: NA
v_gene: TRBV24-1
CDR3aa: CATSDLAGVDTQYF
CDR3nt: TGTGCCACCAGTGATTTGGCAGGGGTTGATACGCAGTATTTT

d_gene: TRBD2
j_gene: TRBJ2-1
abundance: NA
v_gene: TRBV7-3
CDR3aa: CASSLGGPGLAGGEQFF
CDR3nt: TGTGCCAGCAGCCTTGGGGGGCCGGGACTAGCGGGAGGTGAGCAGTTCTTC

d_gene: TRBD2
j_gene: TRBJ2-7
abundance: NA
v_gene: TRBV9
CDR3aa: CASSVDSGSPLEQYF
CDR3nt: TGTGCCAGCAGCGTAGACAGCGGGAGCCCCCTGGAGCAGTACTTC

d_gene: NA
j_gene: TRBJ1-3
abundance: NA
v_gene: TRBV24-1
CDR3aa: CATSDSTRDNSGNTIYF
CDR3nt: TGTGCCACCAGTGACTCCACCCGGGACAACTCTGGAAACACCATATATTTT

d_gene: TRBD2
j_gene: TRBJ2-1
abundance: NA
v_gene: TRBV27
CDR3aa: CASSRTGLAGGMTYNEQFF
CDR3nt: TGTGCCAGCAGTAGGACGGGACTAGCGGGAGGGATGACCTACAATGAGCAGTTCTTC

d_gene: NA
j_gene: TRBJ1-2
abundance: NA
v_gene: TRBV19
CDR3aa: CASSIETAGLGYGYTF
CDR3nt: TGTGCCAGTAGTATAGAAACTGCAGGCTTAGGTTATGGCTACACCTTC

d_gene: NA
j_gene: TRBJ1-5
abundance: few
v_gene: TRBV18
CDR3aa: CASSPSGQPQHF
CDR3nt: TGTGCCAGCTCACCGTCGGGTCAGCCCCAGCATTTT

d_gene: NA
j_gene: TRBJ1-2
abundance: NA
v_gene: TRBV5-4
CDR3aa: CASSPMTEVNYGYTF
CDR3nt: TGTGCCAGCAGCCCTATGACAGAGGTTAACTATGGCTACACCTTC

d_gene: NA
j_gene: TRBJ1-3
abundance: NA
v_gene: TRBV7-9
CDR3aa: CASNTNGGTLLGSGNTIYF
CDR3nt: TGTGCCAGCAACACCAACGGGGGGACACTACTAGGCTCTGGAAACACCATATATTTT

d_gene: NA
j_gene: TRBJ2-1
abundance: once
v_gene: TRBV28
CDR3aa: CASSLIQELDEQFF
CDR3nt: TGTGCCAGCAGTTTAATCCAGGAACTCGATGAGCAGTTCTTC

d_gene: NA
j_gene: TRBJ1-5
abundance: NA
v_gene: TRBV5-3
CDR3aa: CARSFCGGNQPQHF
CDR3nt: TGTGCCAGAAGCTTTTGTGGAGGCAATCAGCCCCAGCATTTT

d_gene: TRBD1
j_gene: TRBJ2-7
abundance: NA
v_gene: TRBV10-1
CDR3aa: CASSGGTANSYEQYF
CDR3nt: TGCGCCAGCAGTGGGGGGACAGCGAACTCCTACGAGCAGTACTTC

d_gene: TRBD1
j_gene: TRBJ1-1
abundance: NA
v_gene: TRBV12-3/TRBV12-4
CDR3aa: CASSWGQAEAFF
CDR3nt: TGTGCCAGCAGTTGGGGACAGGCGGAAGCTTTCTTT

d_gene: TRBD2
j_gene: TRBJ2-1
abundance: many
v_gene: TRBV3-1/TRBV3-2
CDR3aa: CASSQDWTPELAGGWDEQFF
CDR3nt: TGTGCCAGCAGCCAAGATTGGACCCCAGAACTAGCGGGAGGGTGGGATGAGCAGTTCTTC

d_gene: NA
j_gene: TRBJ1-3
abundance: NA
v_gene: TRBV10-1
CDR3aa: CASSESGRSGNTIYF
CDR3nt: TGCGCCAGCAGTGAGTCGGGCCGGTCTGGAAACACCATATATTTT

d_gene: NA
j_gene: TRBJ1-2
abundance: NA
v_gene: TRBV29-1
CDR3aa: CSVDRSYYGYTF
CDR3nt: TGCAGCGTTGACAGGTCATACTATGGCTACACCTTC

d_gene: TRBD2
j_gene: TRBJ2-1
abundance: NA
v_gene: TRBV3-1/TRBV3-2
CDR3aa: CASSSGTSDGDEQFF
CDR3nt: TGTGCCAGCAGCTCCGGGACTAGCGATGGCGATGAGCAGTTCTTC

d_gene: TRBD2
j_gene: TRBJ2-7
abundance: NA
v_gene: TRBV3-1/TRBV3-2
CDR3aa: CASSRGGYNYEQYF
CDR3nt: TGTGCCAGCAGCCGGGGGGGTTATAACTACGAGCAGTACTTC

d_gene: NA
j_gene: TRBJ2-2
abundance: NA
v_gene: TRBV19
CDR3aa: CASSSLEGPTGELFF
CDR3nt: TGTGCCAGTAGCTCCCTGGAGGGGCCAACCGGGGAGCTGTTTTTT

d_gene: NA
j_gene: TRBJ1-2
abundance: NA
v_gene: TRBV7-8
CDR3aa: CASSPPLGGADGYTF
CDR3nt: TGTGCCAGCAGCCCGCCCCTTGGGGGGGCCGATGGCTACACCTTC

d_gene: TRBD2
j_gene: TRBJ2-7
abundance: NA
v_gene: TRBV10-1
CDR3aa: CASSERLAGNEQYF
CDR3nt: TGCGCCAGCAGTGAGCGACTAGCGGGAAACGAGCAGTACTTC

d_gene: TRBD1
j_gene: TRBJ2-7
abundance: few
v_gene: TRBV19
CDR3aa: CASSNVGTGSGEQYF
CDR3nt: TGTGCCAGTAGTAATGTTGGGACAGGGTCAGGCGAGCAGTACTTC

d_gene: TRBD1
j_gene: TRBJ1-2
abundance: NA
v_gene: TRBV12-3/TRBV12-4
CDR3aa: CASRDRAYGYTF
CDR3nt: TGTGCCAGCCGGGACAGGGCCTATGGCTACACCTTC

d_gene: TRBD1
j_gene: TRBJ2-5
abundance: NA
v_gene: TRBV5-1
CDR3aa: CASSLGATGQETQYF
CDR3nt: TGCGCCAGCAGCCTGGGAGCGACAGGGCAAGAGACCCAGTACTTC

d_gene: TRBD1
j_gene: TRBJ2-7
abundance: NA
v_gene: TRBV2
CDR3aa: CASTPGTVSYEQYF
CDR3nt: TGTGCCAGCACTCCCGGGACAGTCTCCTACGAGCAGTACTTC

d_gene: TRBD1
j_gene: TRBJ2-2
abundance: NA
v_gene: TRBV27
CDR3aa: CASRTGTNTGELFF
CDR3nt: TGTGCCAGCAGGACAGGGACGAACACCGGGGAGCTGTTTTTT

d_gene: NA
j_gene: TRBJ2-5
abundance: NA
v_gene: TRBV19
CDR3aa: CASSTTGGGTQYF
CDR3nt: TGTGCCAGTAGTACAACAGGGGGGGGGACCCAGTACTTC

d_gene: NA
j_gene: TRBJ2-1
abundance: NA
v_gene: TRBV13
CDR3aa: CASSYTGPPYNEQFF
CDR3nt: TGTGCCAGCAGCTATACAGGGCCCCCCTACAATGAGCAGTTCTTC

d_gene: NA
j_gene: TRBJ2-7
abundance: NA
v_gene: TRBV7-8
CDR3aa: CASSPGTPAFYEQYF
CDR3nt: TGTGCCAGTTCTCCTGGGACACCTGCCTTCTACGAGCAGTACTTC

d_gene: TRBD1
j_gene: TRBJ1-2
abundance: NA
v_gene: TRBV6-5
CDR3aa: CASSRTGDGYTF
CDR3nt: TGTGCCAGCAGTCGGACAGGGGATGGCTACACCTTC

d_gene: NA
j_gene: TRBJ2-7
abundance: NA
v_gene: TRBV28
CDR3aa: CASSVGGQSYEQYF
CDR3nt: TGTGCCAGCAGTGTCGGGGGACAGTCCTACGAGCAGTACTTC

d_gene: NA
j_gene: TRBJ2-3
abundance: NA
v_gene: TRBV28
CDR3aa: CASTTGRGPSTDTQYF
CDR3nt: TGTGCCAGCACCACGGGGCGGGGCCCGAGCACAGATACGCAGTATTTT